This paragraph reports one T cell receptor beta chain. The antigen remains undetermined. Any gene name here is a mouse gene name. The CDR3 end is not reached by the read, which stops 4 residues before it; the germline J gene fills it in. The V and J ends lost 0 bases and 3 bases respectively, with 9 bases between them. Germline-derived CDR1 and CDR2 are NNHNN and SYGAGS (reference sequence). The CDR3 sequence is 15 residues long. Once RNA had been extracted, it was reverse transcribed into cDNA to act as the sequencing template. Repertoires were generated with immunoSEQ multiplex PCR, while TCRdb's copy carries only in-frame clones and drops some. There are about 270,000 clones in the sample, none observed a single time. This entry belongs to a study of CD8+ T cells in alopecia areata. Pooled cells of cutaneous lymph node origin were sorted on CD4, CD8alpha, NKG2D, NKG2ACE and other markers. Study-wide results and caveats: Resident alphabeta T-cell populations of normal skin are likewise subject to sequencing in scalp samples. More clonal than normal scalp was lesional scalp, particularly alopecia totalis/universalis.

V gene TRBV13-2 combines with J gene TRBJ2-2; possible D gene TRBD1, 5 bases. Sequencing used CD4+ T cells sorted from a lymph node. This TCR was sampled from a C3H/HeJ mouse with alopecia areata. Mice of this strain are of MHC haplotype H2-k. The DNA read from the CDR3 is TGTGCCAGCGGTGATGAGAGAGGGGACACCGGG. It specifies CASGDERGDTG. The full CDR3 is CASGDERGDTGQLYF.